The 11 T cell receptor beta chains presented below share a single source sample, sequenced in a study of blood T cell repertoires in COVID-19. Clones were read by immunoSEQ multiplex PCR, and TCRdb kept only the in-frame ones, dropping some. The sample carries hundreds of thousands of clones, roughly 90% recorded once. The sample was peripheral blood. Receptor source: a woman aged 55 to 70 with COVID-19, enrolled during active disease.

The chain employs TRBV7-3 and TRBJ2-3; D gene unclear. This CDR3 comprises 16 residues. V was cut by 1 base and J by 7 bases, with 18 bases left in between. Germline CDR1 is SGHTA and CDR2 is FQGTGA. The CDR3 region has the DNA TGTGCCAGCAGCTTAAATTTCGGAGCGAGACCGTATACGCAGTATTTT. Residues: CASSLNFGARPYTQYF.

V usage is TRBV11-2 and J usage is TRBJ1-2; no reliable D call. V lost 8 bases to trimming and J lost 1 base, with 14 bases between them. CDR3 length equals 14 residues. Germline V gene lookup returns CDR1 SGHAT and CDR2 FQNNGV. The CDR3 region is CASGPWLVNYGYTF. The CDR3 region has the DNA TGTGCCAGCGGCCCTTGGCTTGTTAACTATGGCTACACCTTC.

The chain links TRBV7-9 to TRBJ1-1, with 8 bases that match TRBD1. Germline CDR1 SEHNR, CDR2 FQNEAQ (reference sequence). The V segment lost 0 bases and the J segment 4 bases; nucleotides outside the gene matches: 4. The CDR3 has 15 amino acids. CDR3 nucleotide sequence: TGTGCCAGCAGCTTAGCCCTCGGGACAGGCACTGAAGCTTTCTTT. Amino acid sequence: CASSLALGTGTEAFF. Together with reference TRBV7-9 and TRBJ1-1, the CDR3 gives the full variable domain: DTGVSQNPRHKITKRGQNVTFRCDPISEHNRLYWYRQTLGQGPEFLTYFQNEAQLEKSRLLSDRFSAERPKGSFSTLEIQRTEQGDSAMYLCASSLALGTGTEAFFGQGTRLTVV.

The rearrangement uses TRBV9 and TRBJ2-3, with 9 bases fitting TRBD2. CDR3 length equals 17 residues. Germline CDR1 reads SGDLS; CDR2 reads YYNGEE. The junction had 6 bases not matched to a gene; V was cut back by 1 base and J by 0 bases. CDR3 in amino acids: CASSVSRSGGSTDTQYF. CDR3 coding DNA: TGTGCCAGCAGCGTATCCCGTAGCGGGGGCAGCACAGATACGCAGTATTTT.

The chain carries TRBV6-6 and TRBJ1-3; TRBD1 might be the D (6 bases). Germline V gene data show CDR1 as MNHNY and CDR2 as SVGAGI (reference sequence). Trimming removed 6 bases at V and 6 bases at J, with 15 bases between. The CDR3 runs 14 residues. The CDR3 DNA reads TGTGCCAGCAGCCCCCAAACAGGGCTAAACACCATATATTTT. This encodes CASSPQTGLNTIYF.

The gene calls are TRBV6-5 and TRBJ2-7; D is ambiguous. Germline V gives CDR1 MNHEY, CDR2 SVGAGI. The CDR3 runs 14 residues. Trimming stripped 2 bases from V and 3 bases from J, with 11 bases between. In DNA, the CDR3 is TGTGCCAGCAGTTACAGCTCCCCTAGCTACGAGCAGTACTTC. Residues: CASSYSSPSYEQYF.

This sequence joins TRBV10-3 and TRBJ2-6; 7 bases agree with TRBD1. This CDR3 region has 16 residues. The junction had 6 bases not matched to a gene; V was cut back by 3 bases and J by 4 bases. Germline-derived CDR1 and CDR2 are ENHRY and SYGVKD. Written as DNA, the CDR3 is TGTGCCATCAGTGACCCTCCGGGACAGGGGGCCAACGTCCTGACTTTC. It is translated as CAISDPPGQGANVLTF.

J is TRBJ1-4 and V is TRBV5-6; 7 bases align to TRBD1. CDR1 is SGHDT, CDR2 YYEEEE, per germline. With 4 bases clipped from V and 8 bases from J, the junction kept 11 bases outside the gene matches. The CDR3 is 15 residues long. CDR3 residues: CASSLATGAREKLFF. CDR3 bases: TGTGCCAGCAGCCTGGCTACAGGGGCAAGGGAAAAACTGTTTTTT.

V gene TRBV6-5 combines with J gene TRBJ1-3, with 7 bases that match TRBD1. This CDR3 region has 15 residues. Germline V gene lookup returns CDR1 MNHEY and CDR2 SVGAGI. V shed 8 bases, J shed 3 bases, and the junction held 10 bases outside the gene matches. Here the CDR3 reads CASLPGTALGNTIYF. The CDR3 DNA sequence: TGTGCCAGCCTCCCCGGGACAGCTCTTGGAAACACCATATATTTT.

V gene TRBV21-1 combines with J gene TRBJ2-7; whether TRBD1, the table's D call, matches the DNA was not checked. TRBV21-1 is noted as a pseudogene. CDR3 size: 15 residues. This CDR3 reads CASSGCRGRTYEQYF. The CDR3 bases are TGTGCCAGCAGCGGGTGTAGGGGGCGAACCTACGAGCAGTACTTC.

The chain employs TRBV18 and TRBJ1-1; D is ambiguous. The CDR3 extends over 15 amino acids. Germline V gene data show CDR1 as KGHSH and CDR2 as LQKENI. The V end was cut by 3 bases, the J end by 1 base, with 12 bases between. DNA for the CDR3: TGTGCCAGCTCACCCCTTTTGGAGGGGAACACTGAAGCTTTCTTT. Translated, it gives CASSPLLEGNTEAFF. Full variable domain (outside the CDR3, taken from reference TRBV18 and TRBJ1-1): NAGVMQNPRHLVRRRGQEARLRCSPMKGHSHVYWYRQLPEEGLKFMVYLQKENIIDESGMPKERFSAEFPKEGPSILRIQQVVRGDSAAYFCASSPLLEGNTEAFFGQGTRLTVV.